The sequence of this T cell receptor (beta chain) was determined in a study of response to subunit inactivated influenza vaccine. To note about this clonotype: Relative to the germline gene, one junction end is altered; a read error may explain this.

A single record per CDR3 protein comes from TCRdb applying MiXCR to the RT-PCR reads. The sample carries a few hundred thousand distinct CDR3 sequences, around 11% recorded once. This CDR3 is built from 13 residues. Germline CDR1 SQVTM, CDR2 ANQGSEA. These data were likewise used in another study, on T cells expressing NK-cell markers. That report adds: Production of TCR beta cDNA relied on 5'RACE template switching with UMIs. Several donors showed these clonotypes also leading the CD3+CD56-NKG2C+ fraction.

The rearrangement links TRBV29-1 to TRBJ1-1; TRBD1 is a possible D gene (6 bases). Source: PBMCs from blood, taken on the day of vaccination. The clonotype comes from a man aged 50 to 59 who received an inactivated influenza vaccine. CDR3 sequence (DNA): TGCAGCGCTGAAGACAGGAAGAACACTGAAGCTTTCTTT. Translation: CSAEDRKNTEAFF.